The source of this T cell receptor beta chain is a study of cytomegalovirus exposure and HLA in healthy donors. V was shortened by 0 bases and J by 4 bases, with 15 bases between the two germline ends. Germline V gives CDR1 ENHRY, CDR2 SYGVKD. This CDR3 spans 16 amino acids. Note on this clone: Its antigen is unknown.

It was with 60 Vbeta and 13 Jbeta primers that the PCR ran. Clones were read by immunoSEQ multiplex PCR, and TCRdb kept only the in-frame ones, dropping some. The sample records approximately 160,000 clones, approximately 80% being singletons. General observations from the study: Within an earlier analysis, most TCR beta V segments proved productive either about 87% or about 30% of the time. Usually a TCR sequence was rare, but some public TCRs were found in many donors. The study flagged around 150 TCR beta chains as cytomegalovirus-associated. Researchers reported in a later analysis that a missense DCLRE1C variant was tied to TCR beta V- and J-gene trimming.

Sequencing was done on a sample of PBMCs. This chain links TRBV10-3 with TRBJ1-2; D remains unclear. This receptor was taken from a male donor in good health and CMV-seropositive. In DNA, the CDR3 is TGTGCCATCAGTGAGTCAAAGGCAGCGAAGACCTATGGCTACACCTTC. Protein sequence: CAISESKAAKTYGYTF.